The T cell receptor beta chain under discussion was sequenced for a study of a mutant IDH1 vaccine in newly diagnosed glioma. Time point described: baseline, week 1 (first vaccination visit). The treatment denotes: pre-vaccination baseline after standard-of-care therapy. CDR1 and CDR2 from the germline V gene are SGHVS and FNYEAQ. The CDR3 has 15 amino acids. The ends were cut back, 5 bases at V and 4 bases at J, with 17 bases in the middle. Method: immunoSEQ multiplex PCR; TCRdb's copy keeps in-frame clones and lacks some. Of more than 50,000 clones listed, about 86% were seen once; the top ten hold 2.9%.

The chain uses TRBV7-6 and TRBJ1-1, with a weak D call TRBD1 (6 bases). The sequences come from PBMCs, collected from a glioma patient treated with radiotherapy, temozolomide or both. The sequence came from a man aged 30 to 45 with glioma. The CDR3 sequence: CASSDPDRYGTEAFF. DNA of the CDR3: TGTGCCAGCAGCGACCCAGACAGGTACGGCACTGAAGCTTTCTTT.